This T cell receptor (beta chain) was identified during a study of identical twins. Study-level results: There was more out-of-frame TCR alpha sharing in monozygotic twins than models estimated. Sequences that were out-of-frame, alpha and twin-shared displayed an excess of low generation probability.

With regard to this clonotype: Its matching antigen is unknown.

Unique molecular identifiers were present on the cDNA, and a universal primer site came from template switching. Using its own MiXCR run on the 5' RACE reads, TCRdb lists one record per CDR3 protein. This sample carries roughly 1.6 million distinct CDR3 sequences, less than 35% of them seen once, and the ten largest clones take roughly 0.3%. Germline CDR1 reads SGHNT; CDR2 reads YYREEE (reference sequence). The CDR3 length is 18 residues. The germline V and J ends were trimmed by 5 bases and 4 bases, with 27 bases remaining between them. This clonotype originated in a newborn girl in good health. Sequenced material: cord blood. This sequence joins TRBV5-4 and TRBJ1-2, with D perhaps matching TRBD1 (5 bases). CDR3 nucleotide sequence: TGTGCCAGCAGTGGGACTCTTTCATCAGACGTCGTTGGCTATGGCTACACCTTC. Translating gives CASSGTLSSDVVGYGYTF.